This T cell receptor beta chain originates from a study of blood T cell repertoires in COVID-19. Looking at the study overall: Sites in the United States, Italy and Spain provided acute and convalescent COVID-19 samples.

In the original processing: Researchers report that nucleated cell counts were estimated from reference gene primer amplification. Here immunoSEQ multiplex PCR was the method, and the copy in TCRdb shows in-frame clones only, minus some. From that table come the V and J calls and clone size; the DNA was used to work out D and trimming. Here the sample spans tens of thousands of clones, 91% being singletons. Trimming pared 2 bases from V and 4 bases from J, leaving 8 bases between. The germline CDR1 and CDR2 sequences are SGHNT and YENEEA. The CDR3 totals 13 residues. The chain joins TRBV11-3 to TRBJ1-2; a possible D gene is TRBD1 (5 bases). The material sequenced was peripheral blood. This TCR was sampled from a human donor in a cohort sampled during active COVID-19. The CDR3 is CASSLQGGYGYTF. CDR3 bases: TGTGCCAGCAGCTTACAGGGTGGCTATGGCTACACCTTC.